The present T cell receptor beta chain was sequenced within a study of technical replicates of blood from a few donors. TCRdb's table, derived via immunoSEQ multiplex PCR, lists solely in-frame clones and lacks some. The sample contains 60,000 to 90,000 clones, more than 85% of which appear only once. Germline V gene data show CDR1 as SGHRS and CDR2 as YFSETQ. The ends lost 4 bases at V and 6 bases at J; junction bases unmatched: 14. The CDR3 loop spans 16 amino acids. The receptor was isolated from a human donor in good health. The chain recombines TRBV5-1 with TRBJ2-5; 8 nucleotides match TRBD2. The material sequenced was T cells isolated from PBMCs. The CDR3 protein is CASSLTAREGPKTQYF. CDR3 bases: TGCGCCAGCAGCCTAACAGCTCGGGAGGGCCCGAAGACCCAGTACTTC.